There are a few counts of the clone carrying this T cell receptor (delta chain). TCRdb assigns this DNA the protein of a much larger clone, which departs from its translation at residue 11; this likely reflects a read error, and the protein shown comes from translating the DNA. J was trimmed by 2 bases and V by 3 bases; bases with no gene match: 21. Germline V gives CDR1 GEAIGNYY, CDR2 EKD. The CDR3 is 20 residues long. This record belongs to a study of gamma delta lymphoproliferative disorders and STAT genes. Sequencing used genomic DNA taken from PBMCs of patients and controls. TCRdb re-identified clones in the multiplex PCR reads via CATT. Here the sample spans roughly 1,100 delta-chain clones, roughly 1.6% being singletons.

Sequenced material: blood. The source is a human donor in good health. V gene TRDV2 combines with J gene TRDJ1, with TRDD3 matching over 9 bases. DNA of the CDR3: TGTGCCTGTGACCCGCTTGCAACTGGGGGAAACAATCTCCCGACCGATAAACTCATCTTT. This translates into CACDPLATGGNNLPTDKLIF.